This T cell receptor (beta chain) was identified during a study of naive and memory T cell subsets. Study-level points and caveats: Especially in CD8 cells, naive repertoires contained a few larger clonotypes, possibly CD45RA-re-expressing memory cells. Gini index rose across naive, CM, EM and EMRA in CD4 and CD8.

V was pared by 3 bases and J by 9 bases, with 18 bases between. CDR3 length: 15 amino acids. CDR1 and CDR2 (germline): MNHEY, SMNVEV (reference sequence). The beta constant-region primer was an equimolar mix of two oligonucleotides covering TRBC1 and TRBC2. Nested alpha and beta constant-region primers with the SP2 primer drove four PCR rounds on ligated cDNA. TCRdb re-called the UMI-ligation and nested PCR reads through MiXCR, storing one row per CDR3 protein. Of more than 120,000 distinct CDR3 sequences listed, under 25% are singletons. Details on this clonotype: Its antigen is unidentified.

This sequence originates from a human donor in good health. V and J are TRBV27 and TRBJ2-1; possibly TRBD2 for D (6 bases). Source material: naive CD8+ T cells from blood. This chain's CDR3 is CASSFWDSRFGEQFF. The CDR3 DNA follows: TGTGCCAGCAGTTTTTGGGACTCACGCTTCGGTGAGCAGTTCTTC.